Shown below are 25 T cell receptor beta chains from a single sample sequenced in a study of T cells expressing NK-cell markers. TCRdb reprocessed the 5' RACE reads and reports one entry per CDR3 protein, with no DNA. Its listing shows some 390,000 distinct CDR3 sequences. The sequencing input was blood T cells: a sorted CD56 or NKG2C T cell subset, CD4+ or CD8+ T cells, or bulk PBMC T cells (not recorded which). These receptors all stem from a woman between 50 and 59 years old in good health.

The chain carries TRBV3-1 and TRBJ2-7; as DNA is missing, the TRBD1 call by TCRdb cannot be tested. This CDR3 is built from 15 residues. The germline gives CDR1 LGHDT, CDR2 YNNKEL (reference sequence). CDR3 loop: CASSQGDSVLYEQYF.

The chain is built from TRBV3-1 and TRBJ2-7; TCRdb gives TRBD2 as the D gene, but with no DNA this cannot be confirmed. This CDR3 contains 15 residues. Germline V gives CDR1 LGHDT, CDR2 YNNKEL (reference sequence). This CDR3 is CASSQTSGRAREQYF.

V usage is TRBV7-2 and J usage is TRBJ2-2; TCRdb's D call, TRBD2, is unchecked because there is no DNA. Germline V gene lookup returns CDR1 SGHTA and CDR2 FQGNSA. The CDR3 consists of 15 residues. CDR3 region: CASSLAAVDTGELFF.

The rearrangement joins TRBV6-1 to TRBJ2-1; TCRdb lists TRBD1, though no DNA is available to test this call. The CDR3 sequence is 15 residues long. Germline V gene lookup returns CDR1 MNHNS and CDR2 SASEGT. The CDR3 here is CASSRVRGGGSEQFF.

This rearrangement joins TRBV27 to TRBJ2-2. This CDR3 is built from 16 residues. Germline V lookup: CDR1 MNHEY, CDR2 SMNVEV (reference sequence). The chain's CDR3 is CASSLLITADTGELFF.

The chain has TRBV29-1 and TRBJ2-1. The germline gives CDR1 SQVTM, CDR2 ANQGSEA. The CDR3 spans 14 residues. The CDR3 protein is CSVSSRGLGDEQFF.

V usage is TRBV28 and J usage is TRBJ2-5; no DNA is available, so the TRBD2 call from TCRdb remains unchecked. The CDR3 is made up of 14 amino acids. The germline V gene encodes CDR1 MDHEN and CDR2 SYDVKM. The CDR3 reads CASRGLVPQETQYF.

V gene TRBV12-3 or TRBV12-4 combines with J gene TRBJ1-1. There are 13 residues in the CDR3. CDR3 amino acids: CASRSYFNTEAFF.

The rearrangement links TRBV20-1 to TRBJ2-1; TCRdb's D call, TRBD2, is unchecked because there is no DNA. This CDR3 has 15 residues. Germline assignment: CDR1 DFQATT and CDR2 SNEGSKA (reference sequence). This CDR3 reads CSAYTPIADYNEQFF.

The chain links TRBV20-1 to TRBJ1-4; TCRdb outputs TRBD1, but without DNA this stays unchecked. Germline V gene data show CDR1 as DFQATT and CDR2 as SNEGSKA (reference sequence). The CDR3 has 16 amino acids. CDR3 amino acids: CSARLLTGTSAGKLFF.

The rearrangement uses TRBV10-2 and TRBJ2-1; with no DNA, the TCRdb D assignment of TRBD2 cannot be verified. This CDR3 comprises 15 residues. Germline CDR1 and CDR2: WSHSY and SAAADI. The CDR3 sequence: CASSGVLAGVSEQFF.

This rearrangement joins TRBV20-1 to TRBJ2-5; there is no DNA to check the TCRdb D call of TRBD2. The CDR3 spans 18 residues. CDR1 is DFQATT, CDR2 SNEGSKA, per germline (reference sequence). CDR3 region: CSAVPGRRGLAGEETQYF.

The CDR3 region is CSAWEGGGDTQYF. The chain has TRBV20-1 and TRBJ2-3; the D gene TCRdb calls, TRBD2, cannot be checked with no DNA. The CDR3 consists of 13 residues. The germline CDR1 and CDR2 sequences are DFQATT and SNEGSKA (reference sequence).

The chain is built from TRBV6-4 and TRBJ1-5. Germline-derived CDR1 and CDR2 are MRHNA and SNTAGT. The CDR3 spans 13 residues. CDR3 sequence: CASSREENQPQHF.

The V call is TRBV29-1, the J call TRBJ1-5. Germline CDR1 SQVTM, CDR2 ANQGSEA. The CDR3 spans 12 residues. CDR3 loop: CSVTEPNQPQHF.

The chain recombines TRBV4-2 with TRBJ2-1; no DNA is available, so the TRBD2 call from TCRdb remains unchecked. Germline V gene data show CDR1 as LGHNA and CDR2 as YNFKEQ. The CDR3 is 13 amino acids. Here the CDR3 reads CASSQELSGLQFF.

The V call is TRBV6-1, the J call TRBJ1-1; TCRdb gives TRBD1 as the D gene, but with no DNA this cannot be confirmed. CDR1 and CDR2 from the germline V gene are MNHNS and SASEGT. The CDR3 contains 15 residues. CDR3 protein: CASSGENRGQTEAFF.

The gene calls are TRBV10-3 and TRBJ2-7; absent DNA, TCRdb's TRBD1 call cannot be checked. The CDR3 is 13 residues long. In germline, CDR1 is ENHRY, CDR2 SYGVKD. The CDR3 sequence is CAISSGGGYEQYF.

This chain links TRBV30 with TRBJ1-5. The germline CDR1 and CDR2 sequences are GTSNPN and SVGIG (reference sequence). This CDR3 has 13 amino acids. The CDR3 loop reads CAWSPDYNQPQHF.

V usage is TRBV12-3 or TRBV12-4 and J usage is TRBJ1-5. CDR3 size: 13 residues. The CDR3 sequence: CAVGSYSNQPQHF.

The chain joins TRBV3-1 to TRBJ1-1; the D call from TCRdb, TRBD1, cannot be confirmed without DNA. Germline-derived CDR1 and CDR2 are LGHDT and YNNKEL (reference sequence). The length of the CDR3 is 16 residues. The CDR3 loop is CASSQGQARSRTEAFF.

This CDR3 reads CASSLEVGTSGNNEQFF. The gene calls are TRBV7-2 and TRBJ2-1; TCRdb designates TRBD2, a call that cannot be tested without DNA. The V gene's germline CDR1 is SGHTA and CDR2 FQGNSA. The length of the CDR3 is 17 residues.

This chain joins TRBV19 and TRBJ2-2; TCRdb gives TRBD2 as the D gene, but with no DNA this cannot be confirmed. Germline V gene data show CDR1 as LNHDA and CDR2 as SQIVND (reference sequence). CDR3 length: 16 amino acids. CDR3 loop: CASSGILAGETGELFF. Variable domain in full (rest from reference TRBV19 and TRBJ2-2): DGGITQSPKYLFRKEGQNVTLSCEQNLNHDAMYWYRQDPGQGLRLIYYSQIVNDFQKGDIAEGYSVSREKKESFPLTVTSAQKNPTAFYLCASSGILAGETGELFFGEGSRLTVL.

The J gene is TRBJ2-5, the V gene TRBV12-3 or TRBV12-4. This CDR3 comprises 13 residues. CDR3 sequence: CASSYSESETQYF.

The chain uses TRBV7-2 and TRBJ1-2. Germline V gives CDR1 SGHTA, CDR2 FQGNSA. The CDR3 sequence is 14 residues long. CDR3 region: CASSLAQRFYGYTF.